The entry that follows covers one T cell receptor (beta chain) sequence. The V end was cut by 4 bases, the J end by 4 bases, with 11 bases between. Germline CDR1 reads LGHDT; CDR2 reads YNNKEL (reference sequence). CDR3 length equals 14 residues. Original processing methods: Estimated nucleated cell counts came from reference gene primer amplification. Profiled with immunoSEQ multiplex PCR; TCRdb holds only in-frame clones, not every one. D and trimming come from the DNA, and the V and J calls and clone size come from that table. The profile shows about 130,000 clones, about 86% of them singletons. This entry comes from a study of blood T cell repertoires in COVID-19. Across the study: Samples came from the United States, Italy and Spain, spanning acute and convalescent COVID-19. PBMCs, B-cell-depleted T cells, or T cells provided the cDNA or gDNA that made up the material.

Sequencing was carried out using peripheral blood. The TCR was taken from a woman aged 50 to 60 with acute or convalescent COVID-19. V and J are TRBV3-1 (or the pseudogene TRBV3-2) and TRBJ1-3, with D uncertain. The CDR3 loop is CASSLLGRGNTIYF. The CDR3 DNA reads as TGTGCCAGCAGCCTCCTAGGGAGGGGAAACACCATATATTTT.